The 15 T cell receptor beta chains listed next were all sequenced from one sample in a study of shared clonotypes between healthy human individuals. Assay used: immunoSEQ multiplex PCR; TCRdb lists only in-frame clones, some missing. The sample yields about 460,000 clones, roughly three quarters seen once. The sequencing input was PBMCs. The origin of the receptors is a woman in her 40s in good health. Some clones in this sample may be carry-over from other donors' samples.

This rearrangement joins TRBV5-1 to TRBJ2-1; possible D gene TRBD2, 5 bases. CDR1 and CDR2 (germline): SGHRS, YFSETQ. V lost 1 base to trimming and J lost 7 bases, with 18 bases between them. The CDR3 consists of 16 residues. The CDR3 DNA is TGCGCCAGCAGCTTGTGGAGCGGCGATGGCAATAATGAGCAGTTCTTC. Its translation: CASSLWSGDGNNEQFF.

The chain employs TRBV7-9 and TRBJ2-2; 9 nucleotides agree with TRBD1. There are 17 residues in the CDR3. Looked up from germline, CDR1 is SEHNR and CDR2 is FQNEAQ (reference sequence). Unmatched junction bases numbered 8, after V lost 0 bases and J lost 6 bases. The CDR3 loop reads CASSLAAGTGRPGELFF. Written as DNA, the CDR3 is TGTGCCAGCAGCTTAGCGGCCGGGACAGGGCGACCCGGGGAGCTGTTTTTT.

A single count supports this clone. This chain joins TRBV28 and TRBJ2-7; no definite D call. The CDR3 sequence is 12 residues long. Trimming cost V 3 bases and J 7 bases, with 10 bases left between them. CDR1 and CDR2 (germline): MDHEN, SYDVKM. CDR3 region: CASSFSSWEQYF. The CDR3 coding sequence is TGTGCCAGCAGTTTTTCTTCCTGGGAGCAGTACTTC. The full variable domain, completed using reference TRBV28 and TRBJ2-7, is DVKVTQSSRYLVKRTGEKVFLECVQDMDHENMFWYRQDPGLGLRLIYFSYDVKMKEKGDIPEGYSVSREKKERFSLILESASTNQTSMYLCASSFSSWEQYFGPGTRLTVT.

This clone was counted between two and nine times. The chain recombines TRBV7-9 with TRBJ2-3, with a possible D match to TRBD2 (6 bases). V was clipped by 5 bases and J by 2 bases, with 11 bases between them. The germline CDR1 and CDR2 sequences are SEHNR and FQNEAQ (reference sequence). This CDR3 contains 14 residues. CDR3 bases: TGTGCCAGCAGCCCCCCGGGGGACACAGATACGCAGTATTTT. Protein: CASSPPGDTDTQYF.

In its sample, this clone was seen a few times. This likely came from a read error, as a far larger clone is one base away. The same CDR3 can be traced to other DNA sequences in this sample. V gene TRBV30 combines with J gene TRBJ2-5, with TRBD2 identical over 8 bases. Trimming at V came to 3 bases and at J to 4 bases, leaving 10 bases not matched to a gene. The CDR3 length is 15 residues. Germline CDR1 reads GTSNPN; CDR2 reads SVGIG (reference sequence). This CDR3 is CAWRGGLGLGETQYF. The CDR3, as DNA: TGTGCCTGGAGGGGGGGACTAGGCTTGGGAGAGACCCAGTACTTC.

V usage is TRBV29-1 and J usage is TRBJ2-1; 9 positions match TRBD1. V shed 4 bases and J 1 base; nucleotides not matched to a gene: 8. This CDR3 spans 16 amino acids. From germline, CDR1 is SQVTM and CDR2 ANQGSEA. The CDR3, as DNA: TGCAGCGTTGTAGCCGGGACAGGGATTTCCTACAATGAGCAGTTCTTC. Protein product: CSVVAGTGISYNEQFF.

The J gene is TRBJ1-2, the V gene TRBV7-9; D is undetermined. Germline CDR1 SEHNR, CDR2 FQNEAQ (reference sequence). V was cut by 3 bases and J by 6 bases, with 11 bases left in between. This CDR3 contains 13 residues. In DNA, the CDR3 is TGTGCCAGCAGCTTTATACAGCAGAATGGCTACACCTTC. Encoded protein: CASSFIQQNGYTF.

Regarding this clone: This sequence may be a read error, since a much larger clone differs from it by one base. As DNA, the CDR3 is TGTGCCAGCAGCTTATACACCGGGGAGCTGTTTTTT. Protein product: CASSLYTGELFF. The rearrangement uses TRBV7-3 and TRBJ2-2; D is uncertain. The V gene lost 2 bases and the J gene lost 3 bases, with 1 base spanning the gap. The CDR3 has 12 residues. Germline V gives CDR1 SGHTA, CDR2 FQGTGA.

The chain is built from TRBV11-3 and TRBJ2-1, with a possible D match to TRBD1 (5 bases). CDR3 length equals 14 residues. The germline V and J ends were trimmed by 5 bases and 5 bases, with 13 bases remaining between them. The germline V gene has CDR1 SGHNT and CDR2 YENEEA. CDR3 DNA sequence: TGTGCCAGCAGCCGGAGCGCAGGGAACAATGAGCAGTTCTTC. This translates into CASSRSAGNNEQFF.

The V call is TRBV4-2, the J call TRBJ2-1; 7 positions agree with TRBD1. Germline-derived CDR1 and CDR2 are LGHNA and YNFKEQ. This CDR3 has 15 residues. J gave up 5 bases and V 2 bases, and 6 bases lay outside the gene matches. The CDR3 is CASSQRTGVNNEQFF. In DNA form, the CDR3 reads TGTGCCAGCAGCCAAAGAACAGGGGTAAACAATGAGCAGTTCTTC.

The rearrangement joins TRBV6-1 to TRBJ2-7; TRBD1 is a possible D gene (6 bases). The CDR3 has 13 residues. Trimming took off 6 bases at V and 3 bases at J, with 12 bases between the two ends. Germline V CDR1 and CDR2: MNHNS, SASEGT. CDR3 DNA sequence: TGTGCCAGCAGCCTGGACAGACTCTACGAGCAGTACTTC. Translating it yields CASSLDRLYEQYF.

At least ten counts were recorded for this clone. This CDR3 is also generated by other DNA sequences in the sample. V gene TRBV7-9 combines with J gene TRBJ2-5; D unresolved. Germline assignment: CDR1 SEHNR and CDR2 FQNEAQ (reference sequence). The CDR3 covers 11 residues. V was trimmed by 2 bases and J by 4 bases, leaving 2 bases between them. The CDR3 DNA reads TGTGCCAGCAGCTTAACAGAGACCCAGTACTTC. Its protein is CASSLTETQYF.

This clone appeared a few times. The chain is built from TRBV30 and TRBJ2-5; TRBD1 might be the D (6 bases). V was trimmed by 3 bases and J by 4 bases, leaving 18 bases between them. Germline V gene data show CDR1 as GTSNPN and CDR2 as SVGIG (reference sequence). The CDR3 loop spans 15 amino acids. CDR3 bases: TGTGCCTGGAGGCCTAAGGGGGTCTCGAGAGAGACCCAGTACTTC. Protein sequence: CAWRPKGVSRETQYF.

The V call is TRBV6-5, the J call TRBJ2-1; 9 bases agree with TRBD2. This CDR3 is built from 15 residues. Germline CDR1 MNHEY, CDR2 SVGAGI. Losses at the gene ends were 0 bases for V and 9 bases for J; bases not matched to a gene: 6. DNA of the CDR3: TGTGCCAGCAGTTACTCTAGCGGGAGTGTGGTTGAGCAGTTCTTC. Translated, it gives CASSYSSGSVVEQFF.

The chain combines TRBV6-6 with TRBJ1-5, with D uncertain. This CDR3 is built from 12 residues. With 11 bases removed from V and 6 bases from J, the gap between germline ends came to 14 bases. CDR1 and CDR2 from the germline V gene are MNHNY and SVGAGI (reference sequence). The chain's CDR3 is CASAGLGQPQHF. DNA for the CDR3: TGTGCCTCTGCCGGTTTAGGTCAGCCCCAGCATTTT.